This T cell receptor (beta chain) was captured in a study of a mutant IDH1 vaccine in newly diagnosed glioma. Whole-study context: Patients received vaccination from 4-6 weeks after radiotherapy alone, or with temozolomide cycles. Prior therapy was radiotherapy, temozolomide, or both; most received both.

A remark on this clone: The antigen is not known.

This table comes from immunoSEQ multiplex PCR, and its TCRdb copy is limited to in-frame clones, with some not included. This sample has under 35,000 clones, with under 80% found just once. Time point described: week 35, safety follow-up. In the vaccine, a single dose held 300 ug of the mutant IDH1 20-mer peptide, along with topical imiquimod. Germline loops: CDR1 SGHNT, CDR2 YYREEE (reference sequence). Trimming shortened V by 1 base and J by 3 bases, and 7 bases separated the two germline ends. This CDR3 region has 13 residues. The starting material was PBMCs, obtained from a glioma patient whose treatment included an IDH1 peptide vaccine. The TCR originated in a man aged 50 to 60 with glioma. The chain has TRBV5-4 and TRBJ2-5; the D is unclear. This CDR3 is CASSLMDEETQYF. The CDR3 DNA sequence: TGTGCCAGCAGCTTGATGGATGAAGAGACCCAGTACTTC.